This paragraph covers one T cell receptor beta chain sequence. Antigen unknown. This sample stems from a study of cytomegalovirus exposure and HLA in healthy donors. As for the study in general: The 120 validation repertoires matched the roughly 700 first-cohort repertoires in platform, a later analysis reported. Study outcomes and limitations: In a later analysis, first-cohort TCR clusters were found to tend to co-occur in the 120 or so validation repertoires.

The CDR3 is 14 amino acids. Between the trimmed V and J ends, which lost 1 base and 2 bases, there was a span of 6 bases. Germline-derived CDR1 and CDR2 are SGHAT and FQNNGV. The protocol was immunoSEQ multiplex PCR, while the TCRdb copy is restricted to in-frame clones and leaves out a portion. The data contain roughly 60,000 clones, 92% of them singletons. The genes are TRBV11-2 and TRBJ1-3; D is possibly TRBD1 (6 bases). The clonotype originates from a woman aged 18-35 years in good health and CMV-seronegative. The material sequenced was PBMCs. DNA for the CDR3: TGTGCCAGCAGCTTAGCAGGGGCTGGAAACACCATATATTTT. Its protein product is CASSLAGAGNTIYF.